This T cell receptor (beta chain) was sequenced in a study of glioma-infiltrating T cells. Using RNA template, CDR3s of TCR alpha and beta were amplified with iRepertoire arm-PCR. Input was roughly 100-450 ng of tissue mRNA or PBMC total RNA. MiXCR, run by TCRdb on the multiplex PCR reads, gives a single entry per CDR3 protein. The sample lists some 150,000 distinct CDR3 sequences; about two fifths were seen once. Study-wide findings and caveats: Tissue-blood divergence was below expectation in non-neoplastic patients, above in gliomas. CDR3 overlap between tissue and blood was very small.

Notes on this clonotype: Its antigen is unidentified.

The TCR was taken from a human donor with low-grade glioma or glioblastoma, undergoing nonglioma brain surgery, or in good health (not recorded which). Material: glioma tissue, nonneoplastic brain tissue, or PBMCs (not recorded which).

The CDR3 sequence: CASSTRTSGRDEQFF. CDR3 DNA: TGTGCCAGTAGTACCCGGACTAGCGGGAGAGATGAGCAGTTCTTC. V and J are TRBV19 and TRBJ2-1; 13 bases agree with TRBD2. The CDR3 contains 15 residues. The germline V gene has CDR1 LNHDA and CDR2 SQIVND (reference sequence). V trimming: 4 bases; J trimming: 8 bases; junction bases outside the gene matches: 5.